This is a list of T cell receptor beta chains from one sample in a study of blood T cell repertoires in COVID-19. Libraries were prepared by immunoSEQ multiplex PCR; TCRdb keeps only in-frame clonotypes and omits some of them. The profile shows a few hundred thousand clones, roughly 90% of them singletons. Sample: peripheral blood. Source of these receptors: a woman between 25 and 40 years old with COVID-19, enrolled during active disease. The CDR3 runs from the conserved cysteine through the conserved F or W. Fields, in order: clone size, J gene, D gene, V gene, CDR3 DNA, CDR3 protein. D genes are given only for firm matches. A row's size may be missing; if present it is once, few, many or a size class.

clone size: -; J gene: TRBJ2-1; D gene: -; V gene: TRBV19; CDR3 DNA: TGTGCCAGTAGTCGCCTAGCTGGGGAGCAGTTCTTC; CDR3 protein: CASSRLAGEQFF
clone size: -; J gene: TRBJ2-5; D gene: -; V gene: TRBV5-1; CDR3 DNA: TGCGCCAGCAGCTTGGAATATCGAGAGACCCAGTACTTC; CDR3 protein: CASSLEYRETQYF
clone size: -; J gene: TRBJ2-7; D gene: -; V gene: TRBV28; CDR3 DNA: TGTGCCAGCAGCCGACAGGATTACGAGCAGTACTTC; CDR3 protein: CASSRQDYEQYF
clone size: -; J gene: TRBJ1-1; D gene: -; V gene: TRBV5-1; CDR3 DNA: TGCGCCAGCAGCTCGCACATACTGAACACTGAAGCTTTCTTT; CDR3 protein: CASSSHILNTEAFF
clone size: -; J gene: TRBJ2-5; D gene: TRBD1; V gene: TRBV5-4; CDR3 DNA: TGTGCCAGCAGCTTGGCAGGGGGCGAGACCCAGTACTTC; CDR3 protein: CASSLAGGETQYF
clone size: -; J gene: TRBJ2-3; D gene: TRBD2; V gene: TRBV28; CDR3 DNA: TGTGCCAGCAGTTTGGGACTAGCGGAGGGAGGGGCAGATACGCAGTATTTT; CDR3 protein: CASSLGLAEGGADTQYF
clone size: -; J gene: TRBJ1-1; D gene: -; V gene: TRBV19; CDR3 DNA: TGTGCCAGTAGTATCGGACAGCCCACTGAAGCTTTCTTT; CDR3 protein: CASSIGQPTEAFF
clone size: -; J gene: TRBJ2-1; D gene: TRBD2; V gene: TRBV28; CDR3 DNA: TGTGCCAGCAGTGAGTGGCCGTCGGGGACTAGCGGTTACAATGAGCAGTTCTTC; CDR3 protein: CASSEWPSGTSGYNEQFF
clone size: -; J gene: TRBJ1-1; D gene: -; V gene: TRBV19; CDR3 DNA: TGTGCCAGTAGTTCGGGAGTACCGGGCGACATGAACACTGAAGCTTTCTTT; CDR3 protein: CASSSGVPGDMNTEAFF
clone size: -; J gene: TRBJ1-2; D gene: -; V gene: TRBV9; CDR3 DNA: TGTGCCAGCAGCGTAACTCTACAGGCCGGTGGCTACACCTTC; CDR3 protein: CASSVTLQAGGYTF
clone size: -; J gene: TRBJ2-3; D gene: -; V gene: TRBV7-2; CDR3 DNA: TGTGCCAGCAGCTTAGGAAGGAGCGACGTCGGAGGTACGCAGTATTTT; CDR3 protein: CASSLGRSDVGGTQYF
clone size: -; J gene: TRBJ2-3; D gene: TRBD2; V gene: TRBV10-2; CDR3 DNA: TGCGCCAGCAGGAGCGGGAGAGGCCCAGATACGCAGTATTTT; CDR3 protein: CASRSGRGPDTQYF
clone size: -; J gene: TRBJ2-1; D gene: TRBD1; V gene: TRBV3-1/TRBV3-2; CDR3 DNA: TGTGCCAGCAGCCAAGTTTATGGAGACAGGGAGTTTTCCTACAATGAGCAGTTCTTC; CDR3 protein: CASSQVYGDREFSYNEQFF
clone size: few; J gene: TRBJ2-2; D gene: TRBD2; V gene: TRBV27; CDR3 DNA: TGTGCCAGCAGTTTGGTAGCGGGAGCTAACACCGGGGAGCTGTTTTTT; CDR3 protein: CASSLVAGANTGELFF
clone size: -; J gene: TRBJ1-1; D gene: TRBD1; V gene: TRBV5-1; CDR3 DNA: TGCGCCAGCAGCCCGGAACGGGGGACAGCGGAAGCTTTCTTT; CDR3 protein: CASSPERGTAEAFF
clone size: -; J gene: TRBJ2-5; D gene: -; V gene: TRBV14; CDR3 DNA: TGTGCCAGCAGCCAAGATCTAAGGGGGACCCAGTACTTC; CDR3 protein: CASSQDLRGTQYF
clone size: -; J gene: TRBJ2-1; D gene: TRBD2; V gene: TRBV19; CDR3 DNA: TGTGCCAGTAGTATCCTACGTGGACTAGCGGGGGACAATGAGCAGTTCTTC; CDR3 protein: CASSILRGLAGDNEQFF
clone size: -; J gene: TRBJ2-5; D gene: -; V gene: TRBV12-3/TRBV12-4; CDR3 DNA: TGTGCCAGCAGTTTAGGTCTAGCGCAGACCCAGTACTTC; CDR3 protein: CASSLGLAQTQYF
clone size: -; J gene: TRBJ2-6; D gene: -; V gene: TRBV4-1; CDR3 DNA: TGCGCCAGCAGCCAAGAGTATTCTGGGGCCAACGTCCTGACTTTC; CDR3 protein: CASSQEYSGANVLTF
clone size: -; J gene: TRBJ1-3; D gene: TRBD1; V gene: TRBV27; CDR3 DNA: TGTGCCAGCAGTCCCCGGACAGGGCTATTCGGAAACACCATATATTTT; CDR3 protein: CASSPRTGLFGNTIYF
clone size: few; J gene: TRBJ2-2; D gene: TRBD2; V gene: TRBV5-1; CDR3 DNA: TGCGCCAGCAGCCAAGCGGGGGTAGGCGCCGGGGAGCTGTTTTTT; CDR3 protein: CASSQAGVGAGELFF
clone size: -; J gene: TRBJ2-7; D gene: -; V gene: TRBV7-2; CDR3 DNA: TGTGCCAGCGGAGCACCTCTGCGATACGAGCAGTACTTC; CDR3 protein: CASGAPLRYEQYF
clone size: -; J gene: TRBJ2-1; D gene: TRBD2; V gene: TRBV9; CDR3 DNA: TGTGCCAGCAGCGAGACTAGCGGGCCTTACAATGAGCAGTTCTTC; CDR3 protein: CASSETSGPYNEQFF
clone size: -; J gene: TRBJ2-2; D gene: -; V gene: TRBV18; CDR3 DNA: TGTGCCAGCTCTCTACCCGGGACGAACACCGGGGAGCTGTTTTTT; CDR3 protein: CASSLPGTNTGELFF
clone size: once; J gene: TRBJ1-1; D gene: -; V gene: TRBV12-3/TRBV12-4; CDR3 DNA: TGTGCCAGCAGTTACGGTATGAACACTGAAGCTTTCTTT; CDR3 protein: CASSYGMNTEAFF
clone size: -; J gene: TRBJ1-6; D gene: -; V gene: TRBV6-2/TRBV6-3; CDR3 DNA: TGTGCCAGCAGTTACTCGCAACCCAGCTCCTATAATTCACCCCTCCACTTT; CDR3 protein: CASSYSQPSSYNSPLHF
clone size: -; J gene: TRBJ2-2; D gene: -; V gene: TRBV5-8; CDR3 DNA: TGTGCCAGCAGCTTGGAGTGGGGGTACAGGGTTGAACCCACCGGGGAGCTGTTTTTT; CDR3 protein: CASSLEWGYRVEPTGELFF
clone size: -; J gene: TRBJ1-2; D gene: TRBD1; V gene: TRBV27; CDR3 DNA: TGTGCCAGCAGAACTACCGGACAGGGAGGGTACTATGGCTACACCTTC; CDR3 protein: CASRTTGQGGYYGYTF
clone size: -; J gene: TRBJ1-1; D gene: -; V gene: TRBV28; CDR3 DNA: TGTGCCAGCAGTTTATTAGCCAGGGTCCCAACTGAAGCTTTCTTT; CDR3 protein: CASSLLARVPTEAFF
clone size: -; J gene: TRBJ1-1; D gene: -; V gene: TRBV7-2; CDR3 DNA: TGTGCCAGCAGCTTACAAAGGAGCACTGAAGCTTTCTTT; CDR3 protein: CASSLQRSTEAFF
clone size: -; J gene: TRBJ2-3; D gene: TRBD2; V gene: TRBV7-2; CDR3 DNA: TGTGCCAGCAGCTCTGAGGTAGCGGGGGGGAATACGCAGTATTTT; CDR3 protein: CASSSEVAGGNTQYF
clone size: -; J gene: TRBJ2-2; D gene: -; V gene: TRBV18; CDR3 DNA: TGTGCCAGCTCGCCTAATTTCACCGGGGAGCTGTTTTTT; CDR3 protein: CASSPNFTGELFF
clone size: -; J gene: TRBJ2-2; D gene: TRBD2; V gene: TRBV6-2/TRBV6-3; CDR3 DNA: TGTGCCAGCAGCGGTACTAGCGGGCGGACCGGGGAGCTGTTTTTT; CDR3 protein: CASSGTSGRTGELFF
clone size: -; J gene: TRBJ1-6; D gene: TRBD1; V gene: TRBV6-6; CDR3 DNA: TGTGCCAGCAGTTACGGGGACAGGGTAAATTCACCCCTCCACTTT; CDR3 protein: CASSYGDRVNSPLHF
clone size: -; J gene: TRBJ2-3; D gene: TRBD2; V gene: TRBV12-3/TRBV12-4; CDR3 DNA: TGTGCCAGCAGTCCTAGCGGGAGGGATACGCAGTATTTT; CDR3 protein: CASSPSGRDTQYF
clone size: -; J gene: TRBJ2-7; D gene: TRBD1; V gene: TRBV18; CDR3 DNA: TGTGCCAGCTCACCACCTCCGGGACAGGGGGGTTACGAGCAGTACTTC; CDR3 protein: CASSPPPGQGGYEQYF
clone size: few; J gene: TRBJ2-1; D gene: -; V gene: TRBV27; CDR3 DNA: TGTGCCAGCAGTTTTCGGCTCGGTGGCGGCGATGAGCAGTTCTTC; CDR3 protein: CASSFRLGGGDEQFF
clone size: -; J gene: TRBJ1-2; D gene: -; V gene: TRBV29-1; CDR3 DNA: TGCAGCGTTGAACTCTTGCTCGGTGAAACAGGGTCAATTAACTATGGCTACACCTTC; CDR3 protein: CSVELLLGETGSINYGYTF
clone size: once; J gene: TRBJ1-1; D gene: -; V gene: TRBV27; CDR3 DNA: TGTGCCAGCAGTTTACAGGTGAACACTGAAGCTTTCTTT; CDR3 protein: CASSLQVNTEAFF
clone size: -; J gene: TRBJ1-5; D gene: -; V gene: TRBV12-3/TRBV12-4; CDR3 DNA: TGTGCCAGTCGAGAGGGAAATCAGCCCCAGCATTTT; CDR3 protein: CASREGNQPQHF
clone size: -; J gene: TRBJ1-5; D gene: TRBD1; V gene: TRBV7-2; CDR3 DNA: TGTGCCAGCAGCTTGACAGGGGGTAGTAGCAATCAGCCCCAGCATTTT; CDR3 protein: CASSLTGGSSNQPQHF
clone size: -; J gene: TRBJ2-5; D gene: -; V gene: TRBV27; CDR3 DNA: TGTGCCAGCAGTTTCGGAGGGGTTTGGGAGACCCAGTACTTC; CDR3 protein: CASSFGGVWETQYF
clone size: -; J gene: TRBJ2-1; D gene: TRBD2; V gene: TRBV18; CDR3 DNA: TGTGCCAGCTCACCACCGTCGGCCGGGGGGGGCTACAATGAGCAGTTCTTC; CDR3 protein: CASSPPSAGGGYNEQFF
clone size: once; J gene: TRBJ2-7; D gene: TRBD1; V gene: TRBV28; CDR3 DNA: TGTGCCAGCAGTTCGACAGGGGCCGTCTGGGACGAGCAGTACTTC; CDR3 protein: CASSSTGAVWDEQYF
clone size: -; J gene: TRBJ2-1; D gene: TRBD1; V gene: TRBV27; CDR3 DNA: TGTGCCAGCAGTTTATCCGGACAGGGGCGCAACAATGAGCAGTTCTTC; CDR3 protein: CASSLSGQGRNNEQFF